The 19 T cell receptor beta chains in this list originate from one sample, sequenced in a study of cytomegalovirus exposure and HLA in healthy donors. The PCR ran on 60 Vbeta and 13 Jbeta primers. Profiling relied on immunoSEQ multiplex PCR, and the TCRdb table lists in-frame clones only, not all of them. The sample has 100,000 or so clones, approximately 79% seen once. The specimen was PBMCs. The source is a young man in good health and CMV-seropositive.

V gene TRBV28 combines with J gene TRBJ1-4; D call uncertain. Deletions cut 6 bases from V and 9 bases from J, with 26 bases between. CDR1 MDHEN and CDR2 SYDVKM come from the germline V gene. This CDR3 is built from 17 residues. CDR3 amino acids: CASSNSLPTGMKKKLFF. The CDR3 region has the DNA TGTGCCAGCAGCAACTCACTACCGACGGGTATGAAAAAAAAACTGTTTTTT.

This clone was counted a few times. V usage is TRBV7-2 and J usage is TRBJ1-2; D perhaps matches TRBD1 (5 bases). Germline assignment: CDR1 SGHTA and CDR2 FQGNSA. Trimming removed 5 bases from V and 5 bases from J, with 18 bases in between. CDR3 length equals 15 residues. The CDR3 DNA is TGTGCCAGCAGCCCCGATGGGGGGGTAGGTTATGGCTACACCTTC. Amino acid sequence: CASSPDGGVGYGYTF.

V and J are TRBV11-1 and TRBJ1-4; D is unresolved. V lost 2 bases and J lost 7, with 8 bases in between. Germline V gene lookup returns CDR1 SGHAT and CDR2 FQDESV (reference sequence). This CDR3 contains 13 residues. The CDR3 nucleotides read TGTGCCAGCAGCTTATATGAGGGTGAAAAACTGTTTTTT. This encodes CASSLYEGEKLFF.

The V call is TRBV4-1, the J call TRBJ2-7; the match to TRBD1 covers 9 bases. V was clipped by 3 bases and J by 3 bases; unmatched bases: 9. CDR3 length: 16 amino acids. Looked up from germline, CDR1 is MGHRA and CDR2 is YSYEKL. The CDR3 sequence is CASSHEPGTGFYEQYF. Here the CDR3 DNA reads TGCGCCAGCAGCCATGAACCCGGGACAGGGTTCTACGAGCAGTACTTC.

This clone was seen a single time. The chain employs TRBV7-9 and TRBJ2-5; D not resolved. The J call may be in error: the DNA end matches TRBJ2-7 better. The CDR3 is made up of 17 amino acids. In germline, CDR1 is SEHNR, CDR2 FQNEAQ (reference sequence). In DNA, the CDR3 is TGTGCCAGCAGCCCCATGTCGTTCGAGGCGCTGCCCTACGAGCAGTACTTC. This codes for CASSPMSFEALPYEQYF.

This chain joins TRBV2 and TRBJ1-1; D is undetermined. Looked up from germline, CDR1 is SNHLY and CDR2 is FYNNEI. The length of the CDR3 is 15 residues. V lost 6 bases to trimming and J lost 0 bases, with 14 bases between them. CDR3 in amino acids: CASRAEAVMNTEAFF. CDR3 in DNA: TGTGCCAGCAGGGCAGAAGCGGTAATGAACACTGAAGCTTTCTTT.

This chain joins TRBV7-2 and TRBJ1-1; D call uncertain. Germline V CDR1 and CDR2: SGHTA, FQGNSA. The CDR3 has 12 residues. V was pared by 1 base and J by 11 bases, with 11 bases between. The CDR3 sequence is CASSLVPRRAFF. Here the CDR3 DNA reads TGTGCCAGCAGCTTAGTGCCCCGTCGGGCTTTCTTT.

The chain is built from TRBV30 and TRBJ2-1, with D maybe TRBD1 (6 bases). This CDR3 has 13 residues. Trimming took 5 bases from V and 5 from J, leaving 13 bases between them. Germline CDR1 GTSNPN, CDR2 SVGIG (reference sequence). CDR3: CAWDRPFHNEQFF. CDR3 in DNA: TGTGCCTGGGACAGGCCATTTCACAATGAGCAGTTCTTC. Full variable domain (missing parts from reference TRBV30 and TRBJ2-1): SQTIHQWPATLVQPVGSPLSLECTVEGTSNPNLYWYRQAAGRGLQLLFYSVGIGQISSEVPQNLSASRPQDRQFILSSKKLLLSDSGFYLCAWDRPFHNEQFFGPGTRLTVL.

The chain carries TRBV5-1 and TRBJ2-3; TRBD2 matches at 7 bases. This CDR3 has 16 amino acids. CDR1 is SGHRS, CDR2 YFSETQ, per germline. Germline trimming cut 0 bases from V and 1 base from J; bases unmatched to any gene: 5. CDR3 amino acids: CASSLGSAGGTDTQYF. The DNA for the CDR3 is TGCGCCAGCAGCTTGGGGTCCGCGGGGGGCACAGATACGCAGTATTTT.

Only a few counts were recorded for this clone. The CDR3 is CASGGPSGDPTQYF. The DNA for the CDR3 is TGCGCCAGCGGGGGCCCTAGCGGGGACCCGACCCAGTACTTC. The chain is built from TRBV5-1 and TRBJ2-5; 9 bases map to TRBD2. CDR1 is SGHRS, CDR2 YFSETQ, per germline. This CDR3 has 14 residues. Germline trimming cut 7 bases from V and 7 bases from J; bases unmatched to any gene: 11.

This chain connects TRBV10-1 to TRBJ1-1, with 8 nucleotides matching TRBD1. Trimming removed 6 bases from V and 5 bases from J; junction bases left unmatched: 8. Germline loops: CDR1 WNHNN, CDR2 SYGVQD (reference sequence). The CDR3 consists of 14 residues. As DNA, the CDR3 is TGCGCCAGCAGCCCTGACAGGGGAAGTACTGAAGCTTTCTTT. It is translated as CASSPDRGSTEAFF.

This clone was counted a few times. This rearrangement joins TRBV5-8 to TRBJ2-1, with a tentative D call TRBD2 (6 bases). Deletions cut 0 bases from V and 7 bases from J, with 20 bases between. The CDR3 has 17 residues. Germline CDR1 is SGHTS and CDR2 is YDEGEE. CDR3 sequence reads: CASSLGGGSGTGNEQFF. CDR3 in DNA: TGTGCCAGCAGCTTGGGTGGGGGGTCCGGGACGGGAAATGAGCAGTTCTTC.

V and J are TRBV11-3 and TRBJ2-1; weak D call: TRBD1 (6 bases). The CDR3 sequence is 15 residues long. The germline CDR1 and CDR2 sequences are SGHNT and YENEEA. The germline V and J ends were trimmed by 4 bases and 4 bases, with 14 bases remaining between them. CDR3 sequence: CASSSTGPLYNEQFF. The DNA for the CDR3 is TGTGCCAGCAGCTCAACAGGGCCACTTTACAATGAGCAGTTCTTC. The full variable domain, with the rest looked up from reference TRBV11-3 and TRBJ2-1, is EAGVVQSPRYKIIEKKQPVAFWCNPISGHNTLYWYLQNLGQGPELLIRYENEEAVDDSQLPKDRFSAERLKGVDSTLKIQPAELGDSAVYLCASSSTGPLYNEQFFGPGTRLTVL.

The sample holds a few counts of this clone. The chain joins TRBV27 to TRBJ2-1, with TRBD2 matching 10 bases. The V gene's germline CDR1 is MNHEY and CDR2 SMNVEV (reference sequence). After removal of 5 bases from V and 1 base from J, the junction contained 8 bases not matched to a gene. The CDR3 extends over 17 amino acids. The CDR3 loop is CASSPLASGGSYNEQFF. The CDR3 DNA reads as TGTGCCAGCAGTCCCCTCGCTAGCGGGGGTTCCTACAATGAGCAGTTCTTC.

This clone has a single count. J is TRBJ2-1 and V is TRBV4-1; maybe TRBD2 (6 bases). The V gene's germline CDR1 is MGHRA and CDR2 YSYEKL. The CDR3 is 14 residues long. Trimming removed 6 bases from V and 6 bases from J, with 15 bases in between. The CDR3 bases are TGCGCCAGCAGGTTACTTGCGGGACGCAATGAGCAGTTCTTC. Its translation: CASRLLAGRNEQFF.

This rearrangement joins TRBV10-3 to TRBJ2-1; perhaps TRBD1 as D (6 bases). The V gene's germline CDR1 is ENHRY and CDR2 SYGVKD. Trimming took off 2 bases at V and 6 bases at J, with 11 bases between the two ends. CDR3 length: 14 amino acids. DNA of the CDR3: TGTGCCATCAGTGAGACGGGACAACTCAATGAGCAGTTCTTC. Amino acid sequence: CAISETGQLNEQFF.

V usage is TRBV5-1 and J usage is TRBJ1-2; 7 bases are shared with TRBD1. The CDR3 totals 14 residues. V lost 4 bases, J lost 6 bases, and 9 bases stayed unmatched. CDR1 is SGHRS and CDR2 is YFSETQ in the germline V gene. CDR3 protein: CASSQGGGENGYTF. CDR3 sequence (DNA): TGCGCCAGCAGCCAAGGAGGGGGCGAGAATGGCTACACCTTC.

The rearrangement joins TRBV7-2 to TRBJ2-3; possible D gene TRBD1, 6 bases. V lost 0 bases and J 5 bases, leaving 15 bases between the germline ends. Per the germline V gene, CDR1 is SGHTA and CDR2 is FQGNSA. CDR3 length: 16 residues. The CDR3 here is CASSLAGAGVVDTQYF. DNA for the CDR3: TGTGCCAGCAGCTTAGCGGGGGCAGGGGTGGTAGATACGCAGTATTTT.

The chain's CDR3 is CASSQLSDYYNSPLHF. The CDR3 coding sequence is TGTGCCAGCAGCCAATTGTCAGATTACTATAATTCACCCCTCCACTTT. This chain joins TRBV16 and TRBJ1-6; no clear D gene. CDR3 size: 16 residues. The germline CDR1 and CDR2 sequences are KGHSY and FQNENV. Trimming pared 1 base from V and 3 bases from J, leaving 10 bases between.